This entry concerns a single TCR beta chain. The data stem from a study of identical twins. The V gene lost 2 bases and the J gene lost 6 bases, with 11 bases spanning the gap. Germline V gene sequence: CDR1 SQVTM, CDR2 ANQGSEA. The CDR3 extends over 13 amino acids. Template switching, a step in the protocol, added a universal primer site, and cDNA carried unique molecular identifiers. TCRdb re-derived calls from the 5' RACE reads in MiXCR, one entry per CDR3 protein. The table includes hundreds of thousands of distinct CDR3 sequences, roughly 7.1% detected once. The same sample was also studied in work on yellow fever vaccine responses in identical twins. That paper states: Twin vaccine T cell responses reportedly seemed partly convergent, partly personalized.

Input material: PBMCs. The clonotype originates from a woman younger than 30 in good health. The chain joins TRBV29-1 to TRBJ2-1; possibly TRBD1 for D (6 bases). The CDR3 reads CSVERDKRNEQFF. Here the CDR3 DNA reads TGCAGCGTTGAAAGGGACAAACGCAATGAGCAGTTCTTC.